The 23 T cell receptor beta chains given below trace back to one sample, sequenced in a study of long-term antiretroviral therapy in people with HIV. Version v3.0 of the immunoSEQ assay was performed at survey level. This table comes from immunoSEQ multiplex PCR, and its TCRdb copy is limited to in-frame clones, with some not included. The table has about 14,000 clones, roughly three quarters seen once. The source was unsorted PBMCs, collected 3.1 years after starting antiretroviral therapy. The receptors were gathered from a man in his forties with HIV.

This clone showed up just once. CDR3 coding DNA: TGTGCCAGCTCTCCCCTACAGGATAGCTATGGCTACACCTTC. It yields the protein CASSPLQDSYGYTF. This sequence joins TRBV18 and TRBJ1-2, with D possibly matching TRBD1 (5 bases). Germline V gene data show CDR1 as KGHSH and CDR2 as LQKENI. The CDR3 has 14 amino acids. The ends were cut back, 6 bases at V and 4 bases at J, with 15 bases in the middle. The variable domain in full, completed from reference TRBV18 and TRBJ1-2, reads NAGVMQNPRHLVRRRGQEARLRCSPMKGHSHVYWYRQLPEEGLKFMVYLQKENIIDESGMPKERFSAEFPKEGPSILRIQQVVRGDSAAYFCASSPLQDSYGYTFGSGTRLTVV.

The gene calls are TRBV5-6 and TRBJ1-1; unclear D gene. V was trimmed by 0 bases and J by 5 bases, leaving 8 bases between them. Germline V gene lookup returns CDR1 SGHDT and CDR2 YYEEEE. This CDR3 region has 13 residues. CDR3 nucleotides: TGTGCCAGCAGCTTGGAGGGAGGAACTGAAGCTTTCTTT. Protein sequence: CASSLEGGTEAFF.

The DNA for the CDR3 is TGCAGCGTTGCCCCCGGGACAGCCTACGAGCAGTACTTC. Translation gives CSVAPGTAYEQYF. The rearrangement uses TRBV29-1 and TRBJ2-7; TRBD1 matches 7 bases. The CDR3 spans 13 residues. Per germline, CDR1 SQVTM and CDR2 ANQGSEA. V shed 4 bases and J 2 bases; nucleotides not matched to a gene: 5.

The chain is built from TRBV4-1 and TRBJ2-7; D may be TRBD1 (5 bases). In germline, CDR1 is MGHRA, CDR2 YSYEKL. The CDR3 is 15 amino acids. Trimming took 0 bases from V and 8 from J, leaving 17 bases between them. The CDR3: CASSQDTQGSTKQYF. In DNA, the CDR3 is TGCGCCAGCAGCCAAGATACTCAGGGATCTACGAAGCAGTACTTC.

The chain joins TRBV29-1 to TRBJ1-1, with D possibly being TRBD1 (6 bases). This CDR3 is 13 amino acids long. Trimming removed 5 bases at V and 0 bases at J, with 10 bases between. Germline CDR1 SQVTM, CDR2 ANQGSEA. CDR3 DNA sequence: TGCAGCGTTCACAGGGTATTGAACACTGAAGCTTTCTTT. It translates to CSVHRVLNTEAFF.

This chain joins TRBV7-9 and TRBJ1-2; D is possibly TRBD1 (6 bases). Trimming shortened V by 4 bases and J by 3 bases, and 18 bases separated the two germline ends. This CDR3 has 16 amino acids. CDR1 and CDR2 from the germline V gene are SEHNR and FQNEAQ (reference sequence). CDR3 in amino acids: CASSSHGQGWDYGYTF. The CDR3 DNA reads TGTGCCAGCAGCTCCCACGGGCAGGGGTGGGACTATGGCTACACCTTC.

The V gene is TRBV6-6, the J gene TRBJ1-5, with TRBD1 matching over 9 bases. Losses at the gene ends were 2 bases for V and 6 bases for J; bases not matched to a gene: 5. The CDR3 has 15 residues. Per the germline V gene, CDR1 is MNHNY and CDR2 is SVGAGI (reference sequence). CDR3 protein: CASSYGTGSGQPQHF. CDR3 DNA: TGTGCCAGCAGTTACGGGACAGGGAGCGGTCAGCCCCAGCATTTT.

This sequence joins TRBV9 and TRBJ1-4; no clear D. CDR1 is SGDLS, CDR2 YYNGEE, per germline. The ends were cut back, 4 bases at V and 1 base at J, with 8 bases in the middle. CDR3 length equals 14 residues. The CDR3 coding sequence is TGTGCCAGCAGCCCTACCGGAACTAATGAAAAACTGTTTTTT. This sequence encodes CASSPTGTNEKLFF.

This clone was observed once. The chain has TRBV27 and TRBJ1-1, with a weak D call TRBD1 (6 bases). Trimming removed 0 bases at V and 3 bases at J, with 17 bases between. Germline loops: CDR1 MNHEY, CDR2 SMNVEV (reference sequence). This CDR3 has 17 residues. For the CDR3, the DNA is TGTGCCAGCAGTTTATCGTACAGGGCGCCGGAGGACACTGAAGCTTTCTTT. It translates to CASSLSYRAPEDTEAFF.

The rearrangement links TRBV15 to TRBJ1-1; D possibly corresponds to TRBD1 (5 bases). Trimming cost V 0 bases and J 2 bases, with 10 bases left between them. Germline CDR1 LNHNV, CDR2 YYDKDF (reference sequence). The CDR3 contains 15 residues. CDR3 sequence: CATSRDTGYNTEAFF. In DNA form, the CDR3 reads TGTGCCACCAGCAGAGATACAGGCTACAACACTGAAGCTTTCTTT. The variable domain in full, completed from reference TRBV15 and TRBJ1-1, reads DAMVIQNPRYQVTQFGKPVTLSCSQTLNHNVMYWYQQKSSQAPKLLFHYYDKDFNNEADTPDNFQSRRPNTSFCFLDIRSPGLGDTAMYLCATSRDTGYNTEAFFGQGTRLTVV.

The chain carries TRBV7-9 and TRBJ1-5; 7 bases line up with TRBD1. The trim removed 5 bases at V and 4 bases at J, leaving 5 bases unmatched. Germline loops: CDR1 SEHNR, CDR2 FQNEAQ (reference sequence). This CDR3 has 14 residues. This CDR3 is CASSTGQTNQPQHF. CDR3 DNA sequence: TGTGCCAGCAGCACGGGACAGACTAATCAGCCCCAGCATTTT.

The rearrangement uses TRBV6-5 and TRBJ2-3, with D possibly called TRBD1 or TRBD2 (6 bases each). Germline V CDR1 and CDR2: MNHEY, SVGAGI. The CDR3 contains 16 residues. Trimming left V 2 bases short and J 2 bases short, with 14 bases between. CDR3 residues: CASSYHGGQDTDTQYF. The CDR3 region has the DNA TGTGCCAGCAGTTACCACGGGGGCCAGGACACAGATACGCAGTATTTT.

V is TRBV27 and J is TRBJ1-5; TRBD1 might be the D (6 bases). CDR3 size: 18 residues. Trimming shortened V by 2 bases and J by 4 bases, and 21 bases separated the two germline ends. Germline CDR1 reads MNHEY; CDR2 reads SMNVEV (reference sequence). The CDR3 sequence is CASSLRGVSGTMNQPQHF. The CDR3 nucleotides are TGTGCCAGCAGTTTACGTGGGGTGTCCGGGACAATGAATCAGCCCCAGCATTTT.

This clone was picked up one time. V gene TRBV29-1 combines with J gene TRBJ2-2; maybe TRBD2 (5 bases). The germline V gene has CDR1 SQVTM and CDR2 ANQGSEA. This CDR3 region has 15 residues. Deletions cut 3 bases from V and 2 bases from J, with 13 bases between. In nucleotides, the CDR3 is TGCAGCGTTGAGTTGTTACGGGATAACACCGGGGAGCTGTTTTTT. It specifies CSVELLRDNTGELFF.

The genes are TRBV19 and TRBJ1-3; a weak D match, TRBD1 (5 bases). V dropped 5 bases and J dropped 0 bases, with 14 bases sitting between them. The CDR3 sequence is 16 residues long. Germline V gives CDR1 LNHDA, CDR2 SQIVND (reference sequence). The CDR3 loop is CASSPLVRGSGNTIYF. As DNA, the CDR3 is TGTGCCAGTAGTCCCCTCGTTAGGGGCTCTGGAAACACCATATATTTT.

This clone has only one observation. The genes are TRBV5-6 and TRBJ2-2, with D perhaps TRBD1 (6 bases). V dropped 4 bases and J dropped 5 bases, with 21 bases sitting between them. Germline CDR1 and CDR2: SGHDT and YYEEEE. This CDR3 comprises 17 residues. Here the CDR3 DNA reads TGTGCCAGCAGCGACCTTCCGGGGACATCTGGAACCGGGGAGCTGTTTTTT. Protein: CASSDLPGTSGTGELFF. Filled out from reference TRBV5-6 and TRBJ2-2, the complete variable domain reads DAGVTQSPTHLIKTRGQQVTLRCSPKSGHDTVSWYQQALGQGPQFIFQYYEEEERQRGNFPDRFSGHQFPNYSSELNVNALLLGDSALYLCASSDLPGTSGTGELFFGEGSRLTVL.

Only one count was recorded for this clone. CDR3 protein: CASRAGASNQPQHF. CDR3 nucleotide sequence: TGTGCCAGCAGAGCCGGGGCTAGCAATCAGCCCCAGCATTTT. This sequence joins TRBV6-5 and TRBJ1-5, with a possible D match to TRBD1 (5 bases). Per germline, CDR1 MNHEY and CDR2 SVGAGI. CDR3 length: 14 amino acids. The V end was cut by 6 bases, the J end by 0 bases, with 9 bases between.

The chain uses TRBV14 and TRBJ2-1, with TRBD2 matching over 11 bases. Germline V gene data show CDR1 as SGHDN and CDR2 as FVKESK. This CDR3 is 15 amino acids long. With V trimmed by 2 bases and J by 5 bases, 2 bases remained unmatched. In DNA form, the CDR3 reads TGTGCCAGCAGCCAAAGACTAGCGGGGAACAATGAGCAGTTCTTC. Translated: CASSQRLAGNNEQFF. The variable domain in full, completed from reference TRBV14 and TRBJ2-1, reads EAGVTQFPSHSVIEKGQTVTLRCDPISGHDNLYWYRRVMGKEIKFLLHFVKESKQDESGMPNNRFLAERTGGTYSTLKVQPAELEDSGVYFCASSQRLAGNNEQFFGPGTRLTVL.

The chain is built from TRBV19 and TRBJ1-3, with D unresolved. V shed 11 bases and J shed 0 bases, with 11 bases lying between them. Per the germline V gene, CDR1 is LNHDA and CDR2 is SQIVND (reference sequence). CDR3 length: 13 residues. Here the CDR3 DNA reads TGTGCCTCGTCAGCAGACTCTGGAAACACCATATATTTT. This gives the protein CASSADSGNTIYF.

This clone was observed a single time. This chain connects TRBV6-1 to TRBJ1-2; D is uncertain. There are 13 residues in the CDR3. The V end lost 3 bases, the J end lost 4 bases, and 9 bases lay between the germline ends. Germline V CDR1 and CDR2: MNHNS, SASEGT. The DNA for the CDR3 is TGTGCCAGCAGTGAGCAAGCGGCCTATGGCTACACCTTC. Protein sequence: CASSEQAAYGYTF.

The chain employs TRBV5-1 and TRBJ2-2; TRBD1 matches at 7 bases. CDR1 SGHRS and CDR2 YFSETQ come from the germline V gene. This CDR3 is 16 amino acids long. With V trimmed by 4 bases and J by 5 bases, 11 bases remained unmatched. In nucleotides, the CDR3 is TGCGCCAGCAGCCCGGAAACAGGGGTAGGGACCGGGGAGCTGTTTTTT. It is translated as CASSPETGVGTGELFF.

V and J are TRBV6-5 and TRBJ1-2; 8 bases line up with TRBD1. From germline, CDR1 is MNHEY and CDR2 SVGAGI. The CDR3 is 16 residues long. J lost 0 bases, V lost 2 bases, and 5 bases had no gene match. The CDR3 coding sequence is TGTGCCAGCAGTTACCTCACAGGGGGAGCTAACTATGGCTACACCTTC. Translation: CASSYLTGGANYGYTF.

The V gene is TRBV9, the J gene TRBJ2-7; perhaps D is TRBD1 or TRBD2 (7 bases each). This CDR3 contains 15 residues. Germline V lookup: CDR1 SGDLS, CDR2 YYNGEE. Trimming took 3 bases from V and 3 from J, leaving 16 bases between them. Here the CDR3 reads CASSGGRGTDYEQYF. The CDR3 coding sequence is TGTGCCAGCAGCGGGGGGAGGGGGACAGACTACGAGCAGTACTTC.